The text below deals with one TCR beta chain. The CDR3 is 15 residues long. Germline V gene data show CDR1 as KGHDR and CDR2 as SFDVKD. Deletions cut 4 bases from V and 3 bases from J, with 11 bases between. Repertoires were generated with immunoSEQ multiplex PCR, while TCRdb's copy carries only in-frame clones and drops some. The sample has some 200,000 clones; over 80% are singletons. This specimen comes from a study of blood T cell repertoires in COVID-19. Sample: PBMCs or T cells enriched from blood (not recorded which). This clonotype was obtained from a young man with acute COVID-19. The chain links TRBV24-1 to TRBJ2-2, with a possible D match to TRBD1 (6 bases). The CDR3 nucleotides read TGTGCCACCAGTGAAACAGGGTTGGACACCGGGGAGCTGTTTTTT. Encoded protein: CATSETGLDTGELFF.